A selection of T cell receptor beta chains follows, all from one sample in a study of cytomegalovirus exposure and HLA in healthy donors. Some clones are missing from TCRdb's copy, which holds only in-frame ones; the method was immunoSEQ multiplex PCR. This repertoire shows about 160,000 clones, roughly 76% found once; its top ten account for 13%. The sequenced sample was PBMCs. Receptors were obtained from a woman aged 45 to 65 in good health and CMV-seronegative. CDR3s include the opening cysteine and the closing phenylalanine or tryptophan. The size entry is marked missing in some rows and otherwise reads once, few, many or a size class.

CDR3: CASSPAGLSWEQYF; size: once; V: TRBV4-1; J: TRBJ2-7
CDR3: CASSSVDGNQETQYF; size: NA; V: TRBV7-9; J: TRBJ2-5
CDR3: CASSEDLQGLGSGKLFF; size: NA; V: TRBV7-6; J: TRBJ1-4
CDR3: CATKGGHAGEQYF; size: NA; V: TRBV6-6; J: NA
CDR3: CASSFGQRNEKLFF; size: NA; V: TRBV11-2; J: TRBJ1-4
CDR3: CASSILDRGNQPQHF; size: NA; V: TRBV28; J: TRBJ1-5
CDR3: CASSSEAGGDNDEQFF; size: NA; V: TRBV11-3; J: TRBJ2-1
CDR3: CASNRQGWNEQFF; size: NA; V: TRBV6-1; J: TRBJ2-1
CDR3: CASSSHPRDKNTEAFF; size: NA; V: TRBV11-2; J: TRBJ1-1
CDR3: CASSYSRRDHEQFF; size: NA; V: TRBV6-5; J: TRBJ2-1
CDR3: CSSSSGTGAGGYTF; size: NA; V: TRBV7-9; J: TRBJ1-2